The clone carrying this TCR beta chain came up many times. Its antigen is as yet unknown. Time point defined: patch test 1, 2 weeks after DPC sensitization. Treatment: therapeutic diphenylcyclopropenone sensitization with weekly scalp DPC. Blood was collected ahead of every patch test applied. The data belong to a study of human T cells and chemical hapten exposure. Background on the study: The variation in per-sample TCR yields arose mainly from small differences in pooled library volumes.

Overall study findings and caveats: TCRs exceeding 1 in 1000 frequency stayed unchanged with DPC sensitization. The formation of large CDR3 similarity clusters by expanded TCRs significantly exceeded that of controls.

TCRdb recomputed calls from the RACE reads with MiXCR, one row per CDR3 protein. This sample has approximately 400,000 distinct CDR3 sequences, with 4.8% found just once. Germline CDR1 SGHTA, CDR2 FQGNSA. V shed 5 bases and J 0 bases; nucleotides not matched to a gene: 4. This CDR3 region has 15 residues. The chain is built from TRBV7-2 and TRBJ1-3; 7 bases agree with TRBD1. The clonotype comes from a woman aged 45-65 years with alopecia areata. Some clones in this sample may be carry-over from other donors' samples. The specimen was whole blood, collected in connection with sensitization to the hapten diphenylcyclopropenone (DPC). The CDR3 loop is CASSPRDSSGNTIYF. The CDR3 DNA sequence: TGTGCCAGCAGCCCGCGGGACAGCTCTGGAAACACCATATATTTT. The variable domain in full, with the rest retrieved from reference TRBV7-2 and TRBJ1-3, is GAGVSQSPSNKVTEKGKDVELRCDPISGHTALYWYRQSLGQGLEFLIYFQGNSAPDKSGLPSDRFSAERTGGSVSTLTIQRTQQEDSAVYLCASSPRDSSGNTIYFGEGSWLTVV.